One sample yielded the 30 T cell receptor beta chains listed below, sequenced in a study of shared clonotypes between healthy human individuals. Profiled with immunoSEQ multiplex PCR; TCRdb holds only in-frame clones, not every one. This sample carries around 510,000 clones, about 96% of them seen once, and the ten largest clones take approximately 0.06%. Sequencing input: naive CD4+ T cells sorted from blood. This sample's subset: CD45RA+ positively selected. The receptor set was obtained from a woman in her thirties in good health.

The rearrangement joins TRBV19 to TRBJ2-7; 9 bases match TRBD1. In germline, CDR1 is LNHDA, CDR2 SQIVND (reference sequence). CDR3 length: 15 amino acids. V lost 6 bases to trimming and J lost 0 bases; unmatched junction nucleotides: 6. The CDR3 loop is CASSKTGGTSYEQYF. The CDR3 nucleotides read TGTGCCAGTAGCAAGACAGGGGGGACCTCCTACGAGCAGTACTTC.

The rearrangement links TRBV6-1 to TRBJ1-5; no clear D. The germline gives CDR1 MNHNS, CDR2 SASEGT. The CDR3 runs to 14 residues. V lost 5 bases to trimming and J lost 2 bases, with 10 bases between them. For the CDR3, the DNA is TGTGCCAGCAGTCTTCAGGTGGGCAATCAGCCCCAGCATTTT. Its translation is CASSLQVGNQPQHF.

V gene TRBV6-5 combines with J gene TRBJ1-2; 9 bases fit TRBD1. Per germline, CDR1 MNHEY and CDR2 SVGAGI. J lost 4 bases, V lost 6 bases, and 9 bases had no gene match. This CDR3 spans 15 amino acids. The CDR3 is CASRSWTGDTYGYTF. CDR3 DNA: TGTGCCAGCAGATCCTGGACAGGGGATACCTATGGCTACACCTTC.

This clone was counted a single time. The chain uses TRBV28 and TRBJ2-7, with 14 nucleotides matching TRBD2. Germline-derived CDR1 and CDR2 are MDHEN and SYDVKM. The CDR3 spans 15 residues. Trimming took 6 bases from V and 4 from J; bases not matched to a gene: 5. The CDR3 DNA sequence: TGTGCCAGCAGACAAGGACTAGCGGGAGGTTACGAGCAGTACTTC. Translation gives CASRQGLAGGYEQYF.

This rearrangement joins TRBV27 to TRBJ2-7; tentative D call: TRBD1 (5 bases). Per germline, CDR1 MNHEY and CDR2 SMNVEV (reference sequence). The CDR3 loop spans 14 amino acids. V dropped 2 bases and J dropped 4 bases, with 12 bases sitting between them. The CDR3 protein is CASSLAPGIYEQYF. In DNA, the CDR3 is TGTGCCAGCAGTTTAGCGCCAGGGATATACGAGCAGTACTTC.

The chain couples TRBV19 to TRBJ1-5, with TRBD1 matching 10 bases. This CDR3 comprises 16 residues. Germline values: CDR1 LNHDA, CDR2 SQIVND (reference sequence). V shed 5 bases and J 6 bases; nucleotides not matched to a gene: 10. CDR3 coding DNA: TGTGCCAGTAGTTCTAACCGGGACAGGGGTCCTCAGCCCCAGCATTTT. Translating it yields CASSSNRDRGPQPQHF.

The chain links TRBV10-2 to TRBJ2-7, with D possibly TRBD1 on 5 matching bases. The CDR3 is 11 amino acids. Germline CDR1 WSHSY, CDR2 SAAADI. Trimming stripped 6 bases from V and 4 bases from J, with 7 bases between. The CDR3 sequence is CASRDTYEQYF. The DNA of the CDR3 is TGCGCCAGCAGGGACACTTACGAGCAGTACTTC.

Only one count was recorded for this clone. V and J are TRBV11-2 and TRBJ2-7, with D unclear. There are 14 residues in the CDR3. CDR1 and CDR2 (germline): SGHAT, FQNNGV. V was pared by 5 bases and J by 3 bases, with 14 bases between. DNA for the CDR3: TGTGCCAGCAGCCCAGGCCCTGTTAACTACGAGCAGTACTTC. This codes for CASSPGPVNYEQYF.

This chain uses TRBV18 with TRBJ2-2, with D uncertain. The CDR3 runs to 12 residues. V was pared by 4 bases and J by 3 bases, with 3 bases between. Germline CDR1 and CDR2: KGHSH and LQKENI. The CDR3 loop is CASSQDTGELFF. In nucleotides, the CDR3 is TGTGCCAGCTCACAGGACACCGGGGAGCTGTTTTTT.

V gene TRBV5-1 combines with J gene TRBJ2-7, with a tentative D call TRBD2 (6 bases). V dropped 3 bases and J dropped 0 bases, with 13 bases sitting between them. CDR1 is SGHRS and CDR2 is YFSETQ in the germline V gene. The CDR3 loop spans 15 amino acids. The CDR3 protein is CASSWGTVDSYEQYF. The CDR3 nucleotides are TGCGCCAGCAGCTGGGGGACTGTCGACTCCTACGAGCAGTACTTC.

The V gene is TRBV20-1, the J gene TRBJ1-2; D not resolved. CDR1 is DFQATT, CDR2 SNEGSKA, per germline (reference sequence). The CDR3 length is 10 residues. Trimming cost V 3 bases and J 3 bases, with 2 bases left between them. The CDR3 protein is CSASYYGYTF. As DNA, the CDR3 is TGCAGTGCTAGTTACTATGGCTACACCTTC.

The rearrangement uses TRBV18 and TRBJ2-7; D unresolved. The V and J ends lost 3 bases and 1 base respectively, with 10 bases between them. Germline CDR1 reads KGHSH; CDR2 reads LQKENI. This CDR3 is built from 14 residues. Here the CDR3 DNA reads TGTGCCAGCTCACCGGCGATTTTGTCCTACGAGCAGTACTTC. Its translation: CASSPAILSYEQYF.

The rearrangement links TRBV9 to TRBJ2-7, with 7 positions matching TRBD1. The CDR3 totals 13 residues. The germline V gene has CDR1 SGDLS and CDR2 YYNGEE. V shed 0 bases, J shed 6 bases, and the junction held 3 bases outside the gene matches. CDR3 nucleotide sequence: TGTGCCAGCAGCGTAGCTACAGGGGTCGAGCAGTACTTC. The encoded protein is CASSVATGVEQYF.

The chain is built from TRBV28 and TRBJ2-7; the D gene is possibly TRBD2 (6 bases). Trimming pared 2 bases from V and 4 bases from J, leaving 12 bases between. The germline gives CDR1 MDHEN, CDR2 SYDVKM. This CDR3 has 14 residues. In nucleotides, the CDR3 is TGTGCCAGCAGTTTAAGGCCAGGGAGGTACGAGCAGTACTTC. It specifies CASSLRPGRYEQYF. The full variable domain, in which reference TRBV28 and TRBJ2-7 provide the parts outside the CDR3, is DVKVTQSSRYLVKRTGEKVFLECVQDMDHENMFWYRQDPGLGLRLIYFSYDVKMKEKGDIPEGYSVSREKKERFSLILESASTNQTSMYLCASSLRPGRYEQYFGPGTRLTVT.

V gene TRBV7-9 combines with J gene TRBJ2-7; D gene unclear. The V end lost 5 bases, the J end lost 1 base, and 6 bases lay between the germline ends. Germline values: CDR1 SEHNR, CDR2 FQNEAQ (reference sequence). This CDR3 has 12 residues. The CDR3 DNA sequence: TGTGCCAGCAGCCCTCGTTCCTACGAGCAGTACTTC. As protein: CASSPRSYEQYF. Full variable domain (outside the CDR3, taken from reference TRBV7-9 and TRBJ2-7): DTGVSQNPRHKITKRGQNVTFRCDPISEHNRLYWYRQTLGQGPEFLTYFQNEAQLEKSRLLSDRFSAERPKGSFSTLEIQRTEQGDSAMYLCASSPRSYEQYFGPGTRLTVT.

CDR3 in amino acids: CASGRTYGYTF. CDR3 coding DNA: TGTGCCAGCGGAAGGACCTATGGCTACACCTTC. The J gene is TRBJ1-2, the V gene TRBV27; D not certain. The V end lost 8 bases, the J end lost 4 bases, and 8 bases lay between the germline ends. The CDR3 contains 11 residues. Germline assignment: CDR1 MNHEY and CDR2 SMNVEV (reference sequence).

This chain joins TRBV19 and TRBJ1-6, with a weak D call TRBD1 (5 bases). Trimming took off 3 bases at V and 7 bases at J, with 13 bases between the two ends. Per the germline V gene, CDR1 is LNHDA and CDR2 is SQIVND (reference sequence). The CDR3 loop spans 15 amino acids. The CDR3 DNA sequence: TGTGCCAGTAGTATCCGGGACCCTCAAAATTCACCCCTCCACTTT. As protein: CASSIRDPQNSPLHF.

The J gene is TRBJ1-5, the V gene TRBV28; 12 bases align to TRBD1. J was trimmed by 7 bases and V by 4 bases; bases with no gene match: 8. This CDR3 spans 16 amino acids. The germline V gene encodes CDR1 MDHEN and CDR2 SYDVKM. The CDR3 reads CASSWGTGGAGQPQHF. CDR3 nucleotides: TGTGCCAGCAGTTGGGGGACAGGGGGCGCGGGACAGCCCCAGCATTTT.

The chain couples TRBV7-9 to TRBJ2-4; 12 bases line up with TRBD1. From germline, CDR1 is SEHNR and CDR2 FQNEAQ (reference sequence). With 4 bases clipped from V and 2 bases from J, the junction kept 3 bases outside the gene matches. The CDR3 extends over 16 amino acids. Written as DNA, the CDR3 is TGTGCCAGCAGCTCGGGACAGGGGGCAACCAAAAACATTCAGTACTTC. This translates into CASSSGQGATKNIQYF.

The J gene is TRBJ1-2, the V gene TRBV25-1; TRBD1 might be the D (5 bases). CDR1 MGHDK and CDR2 SYGVNS come from the germline V gene. The CDR3 contains 14 residues. Trimming shortened V by 6 bases and J by 4 bases, and 15 bases separated the two germline ends. As DNA, the CDR3 is TGTGCCAGCAGGGGGACGTCGAGTAGCTATGGCTACACCTTC. This translates into CASRGTSSSYGYTF.

The chain has TRBV28 and TRBJ2-1; 10 bases agree with TRBD2. The germline CDR1 and CDR2 sequences are MDHEN and SYDVKM. V was pared by 7 bases and J by 4 bases, with 10 bases of the junction left unmatched. CDR3 length: 16 amino acids. This chain's CDR3 is CASTDRTSGIYNEQFF. CDR3 bases: TGTGCCAGCACAGACCGGACTAGCGGTATATACAATGAGCAGTTCTTC.

The genes are TRBV11-2 and TRBJ2-7; 8 bases are shared with TRBD2. V trimming: 5 bases; J trimming: 9 bases; junction bases outside the gene matches: 15. The length of the CDR3 is 15 residues. The germline CDR1 and CDR2 sequences are SGHAT and FQNNGV. The CDR3 spells CASSPSGGSKEVQYF. The CDR3, as DNA: TGTGCCAGCAGCCCCAGCGGGGGATCCAAGGAGGTGCAGTACTTC.

V usage is TRBV10-3 and J usage is TRBJ1-2; D possibly corresponds to TRBD1 (6 bases). The germline V and J ends were trimmed by 1 base and 4 bases, with 10 bases remaining between them. This CDR3 region has 14 residues. CDR1 and CDR2 from the germline V gene are ENHRY and SYGVKD. As DNA, the CDR3 is TGTGCCATCAGTGAGTTGGGGGCGGGCTATGGCTACACCTTC. It translates to CAISELGAGYGYTF.

The genes are TRBV5-1 and TRBJ2-6; 8 bases align to TRBD1. CDR3 length: 19 residues. Germline V CDR1 and CDR2: SGHRS, YFSETQ. J was trimmed by 1 base and V by 2 bases; bases with no gene match: 11. CDR3 coding DNA: TGCGCCAGCAGCTTCTCCGGGGGACAGGCAGCATCTGGGGCCAACGTCCTGACTTTC. Residues: CASSFSGGQAASGANVLTF.

The chain recombines TRBV15 with TRBJ2-5; either TRBD1 or TRBD2 may supply D (6 bases each). The CDR3 is 14 amino acids. The germline V gene encodes CDR1 LNHNV and CDR2 YYDKDF (reference sequence). V lost 0 bases and J lost 5, with 10 bases in between. The DNA of the CDR3 is TGTGCCACCAGCAGAGATCCGGGGGCGGAGACCCAGTACTTC. This gives the protein CATSRDPGAETQYF.

This sequence joins TRBV6-5 and TRBJ1-3; D unclear. The CDR3 spans 15 residues. Germline CDR1 reads MNHEY; CDR2 reads SVGAGI. Trimming removed 0 bases from V and 0 bases from J, with 6 bases in between. In nucleotides, the CDR3 is TGTGCCAGCAGTTACTCGGTAGACTCTGGAAACACCATATATTTT. Translating gives CASSYSVDSGNTIYF.

The rearrangement joins TRBV4-1 to TRBJ2-5; a weak D match, TRBD2 (5 bases). CDR3 length equals 14 residues. Per germline, CDR1 MGHRA and CDR2 YSYEKL. The V gene lost 2 bases and the J gene lost 3 bases, with 10 bases spanning the gap. CDR3 bases: TGCGCCAGCAGCCAACTGACTATAAAAGAGACCCAGTACTTC. It is translated as CASSQLTIKETQYF.

This clone occurred a few times. V usage is TRBV29-1 and J usage is TRBJ1-2; D unclear. This CDR3 spans 10 amino acids. In germline, CDR1 is SQVTM, CDR2 ANQGSEA. V was shortened by 4 bases and J by 8 bases, with 8 bases between the two germline ends. The CDR3 sequence: CSVAPEGYTF. The CDR3 DNA reads as TGCAGCGTTGCCCCGGAAGGCTACACCTTC. The full variable domain, its missing parts supplied by reference TRBV29-1 and TRBJ1-2, is SAVISQKPSRDICQRGTSLTIQCQVDSQVTMMFWYRQQPGQSLTLIATANQGSEATYESGFVIDKFPISRPNLTFSTLTVSNMSPEDSSIYLCSVAPEGYTFGSGTRLTVV.

The chain has TRBV19 and TRBJ2-3; the D gene is possibly TRBD2 (6 bases). V shed 7 bases and J shed 0 bases, with 14 bases lying between them. Germline V gives CDR1 LNHDA, CDR2 SQIVND (reference sequence). This CDR3 comprises 15 residues. Here the CDR3 reads CASTTFGGSTDTQYF. Here the CDR3 DNA reads TGTGCCAGTACCACGTTCGGAGGGAGCACAGATACGCAGTATTTT.

The V call is TRBV28, the J call TRBJ1-5, with D unclear. There are 11 residues in the CDR3. Germline V gene sequence: CDR1 MDHEN, CDR2 SYDVKM. With 3 bases removed from V and 15 bases from J, the gap between germline ends came to 12 bases. The CDR3: CASSFLSERHF. Here the CDR3 DNA reads TGTGCCAGCAGTTTTCTGTCCGAACGGCATTTT.